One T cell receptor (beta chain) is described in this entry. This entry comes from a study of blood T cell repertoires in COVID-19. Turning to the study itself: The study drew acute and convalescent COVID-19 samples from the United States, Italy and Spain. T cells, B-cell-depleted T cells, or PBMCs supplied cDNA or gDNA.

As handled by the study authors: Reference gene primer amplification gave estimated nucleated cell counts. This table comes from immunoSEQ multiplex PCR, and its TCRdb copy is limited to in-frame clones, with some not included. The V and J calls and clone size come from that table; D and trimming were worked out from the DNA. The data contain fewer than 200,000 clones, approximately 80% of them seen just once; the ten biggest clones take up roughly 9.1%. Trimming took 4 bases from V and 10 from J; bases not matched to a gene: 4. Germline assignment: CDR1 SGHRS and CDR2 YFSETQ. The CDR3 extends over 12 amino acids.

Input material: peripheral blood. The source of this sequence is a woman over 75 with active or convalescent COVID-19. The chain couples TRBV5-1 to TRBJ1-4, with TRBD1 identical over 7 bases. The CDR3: CASSLDRVKLFF. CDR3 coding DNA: TGCGCCAGCAGCCTCGACAGGGTAAAACTGTTTTTT.